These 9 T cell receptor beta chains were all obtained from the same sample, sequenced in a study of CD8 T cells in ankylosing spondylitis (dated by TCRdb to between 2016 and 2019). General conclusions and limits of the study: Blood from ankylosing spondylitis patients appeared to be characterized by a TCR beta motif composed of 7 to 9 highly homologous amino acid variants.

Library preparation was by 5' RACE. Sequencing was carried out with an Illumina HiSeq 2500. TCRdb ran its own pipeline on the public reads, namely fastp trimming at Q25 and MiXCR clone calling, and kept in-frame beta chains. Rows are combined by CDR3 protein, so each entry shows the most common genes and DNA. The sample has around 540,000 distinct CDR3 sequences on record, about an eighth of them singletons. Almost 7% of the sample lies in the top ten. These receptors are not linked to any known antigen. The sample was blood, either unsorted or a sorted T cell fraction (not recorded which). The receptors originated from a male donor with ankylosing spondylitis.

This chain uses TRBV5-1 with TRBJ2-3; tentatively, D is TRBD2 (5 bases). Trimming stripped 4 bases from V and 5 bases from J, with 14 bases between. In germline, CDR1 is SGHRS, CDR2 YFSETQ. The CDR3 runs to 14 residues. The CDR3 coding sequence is TGCGCCAGCAGCATGAGAGGGCCAAAAGATACGCAGTATTTT. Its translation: CASSMRGPKDTQYF.

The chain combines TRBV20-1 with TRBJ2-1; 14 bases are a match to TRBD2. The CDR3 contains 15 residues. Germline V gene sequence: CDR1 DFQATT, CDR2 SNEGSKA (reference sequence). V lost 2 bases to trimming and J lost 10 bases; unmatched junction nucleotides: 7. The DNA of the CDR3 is TGCAGTGCTAGACTAGGGACTAGCGGGAGCCAGGAGCAGTTCTTC. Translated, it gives CSARLGTSGSQEQFF.

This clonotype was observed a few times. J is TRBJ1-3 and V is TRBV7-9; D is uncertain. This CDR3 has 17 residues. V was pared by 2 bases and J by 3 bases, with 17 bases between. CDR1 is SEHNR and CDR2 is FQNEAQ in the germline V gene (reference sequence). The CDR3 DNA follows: TGTGCCAGCAGCTTACCCGTACCTCGGGCAGGTGGAAACACCATATATTTT. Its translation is CASSLPVPRAGGNTIYF. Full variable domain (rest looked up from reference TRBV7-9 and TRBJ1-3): DTGVSQNPRHKITKRGQNVTFRCDPISEHNRLYWYRQTLGQGPEFLTYFQNEAQLEKSRLLSDRFSAERPKGSFSTLEIQRTEQGDSAMYLCASSLPVPRAGGNTIYFGEGSWLTVV.

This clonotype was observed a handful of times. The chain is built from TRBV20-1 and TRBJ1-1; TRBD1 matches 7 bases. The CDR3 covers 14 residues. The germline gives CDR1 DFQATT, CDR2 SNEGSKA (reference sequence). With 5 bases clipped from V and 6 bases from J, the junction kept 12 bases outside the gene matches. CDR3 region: CSAHQTRGQPEAFF. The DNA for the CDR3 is TGCAGTGCTCACCAGACGCGGGGACAGCCTGAAGCTTTCTTT.

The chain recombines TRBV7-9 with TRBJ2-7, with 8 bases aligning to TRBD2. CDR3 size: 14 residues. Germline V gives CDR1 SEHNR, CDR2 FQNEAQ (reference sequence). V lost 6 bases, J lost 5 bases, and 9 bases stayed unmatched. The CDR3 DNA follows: TGTGCCAGCAGTCCTCGACTAGCGCCACACGAGCAGTACTTC. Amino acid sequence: CASSPRLAPHEQYF.

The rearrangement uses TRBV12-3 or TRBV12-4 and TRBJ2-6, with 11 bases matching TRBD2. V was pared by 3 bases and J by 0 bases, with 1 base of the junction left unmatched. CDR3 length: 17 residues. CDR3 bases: TGTGCCAGCAGTTTGGGACTAGCGGTCTCTGGGGCCAACGTCCTGACTTTC. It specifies CASSLGLAVSGANVLTF.

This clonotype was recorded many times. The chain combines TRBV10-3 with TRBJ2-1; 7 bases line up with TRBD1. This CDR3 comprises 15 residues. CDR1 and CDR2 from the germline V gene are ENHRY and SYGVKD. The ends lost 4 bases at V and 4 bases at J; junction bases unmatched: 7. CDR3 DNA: TGTGCCATCAGTGGAACGGGACAGTTTTACAATGAGCAGTTCTTC. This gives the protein CAISGTGQFYNEQFF.

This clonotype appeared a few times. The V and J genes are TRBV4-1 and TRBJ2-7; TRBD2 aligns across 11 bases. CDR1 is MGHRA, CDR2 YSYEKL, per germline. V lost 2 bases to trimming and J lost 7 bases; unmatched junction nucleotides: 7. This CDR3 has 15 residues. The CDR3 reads CASSQSPLAGGEQYF. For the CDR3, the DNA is TGCGCCAGCAGCCAATCCCCGCTAGCGGGAGGTGAGCAGTACTTC.

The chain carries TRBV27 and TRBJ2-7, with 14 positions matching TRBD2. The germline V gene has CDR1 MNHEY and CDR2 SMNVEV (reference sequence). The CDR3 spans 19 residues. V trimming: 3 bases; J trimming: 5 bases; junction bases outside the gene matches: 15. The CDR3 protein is CASSLRPGLAGVDGNEQYF. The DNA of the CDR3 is TGTGCCAGCAGTTTGCGACCGGGACTAGCGGGAGTTGATGGTAACGAGCAGTACTTC.